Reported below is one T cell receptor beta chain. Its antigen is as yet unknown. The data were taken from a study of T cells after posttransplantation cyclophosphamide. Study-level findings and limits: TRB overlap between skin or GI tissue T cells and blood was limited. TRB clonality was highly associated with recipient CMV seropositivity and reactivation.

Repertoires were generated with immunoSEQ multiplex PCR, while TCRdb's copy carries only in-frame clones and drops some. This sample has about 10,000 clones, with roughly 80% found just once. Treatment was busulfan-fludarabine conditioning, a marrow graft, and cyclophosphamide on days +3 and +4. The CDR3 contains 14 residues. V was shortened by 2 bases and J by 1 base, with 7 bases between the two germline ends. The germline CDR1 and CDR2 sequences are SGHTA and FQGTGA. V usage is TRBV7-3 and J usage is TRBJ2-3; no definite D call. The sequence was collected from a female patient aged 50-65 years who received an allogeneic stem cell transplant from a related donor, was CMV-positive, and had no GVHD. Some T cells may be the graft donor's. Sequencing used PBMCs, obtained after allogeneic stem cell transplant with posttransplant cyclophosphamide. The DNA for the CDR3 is TGTGCCAGCAGCTTACTCTCGGGCACAGATACGCAGTATTTT. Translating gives CASSLLSGTDTQYF.